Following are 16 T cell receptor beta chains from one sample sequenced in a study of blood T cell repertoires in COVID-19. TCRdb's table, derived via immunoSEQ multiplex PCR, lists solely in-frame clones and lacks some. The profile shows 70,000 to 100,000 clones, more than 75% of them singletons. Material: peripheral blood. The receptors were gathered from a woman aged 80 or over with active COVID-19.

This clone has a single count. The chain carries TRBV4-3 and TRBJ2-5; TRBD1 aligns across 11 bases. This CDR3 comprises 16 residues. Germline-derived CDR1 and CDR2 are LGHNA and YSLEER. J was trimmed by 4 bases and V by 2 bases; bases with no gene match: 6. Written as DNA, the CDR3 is TGCGCCAGCAGCCAATGGGACAGGGGGGGAGGAGAGACCCAGTACTTC. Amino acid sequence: CASSQWDRGGGETQYF.

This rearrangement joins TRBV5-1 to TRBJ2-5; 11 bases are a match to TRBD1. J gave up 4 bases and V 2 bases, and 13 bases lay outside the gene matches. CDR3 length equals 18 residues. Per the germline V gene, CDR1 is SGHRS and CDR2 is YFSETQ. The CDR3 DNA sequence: TGCGCCAGCAGCTTTTCCTGGACAGGGGGCGCTGGTCGAGAGACCCAGTACTTC. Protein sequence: CASSFSWTGGAGRETQYF.

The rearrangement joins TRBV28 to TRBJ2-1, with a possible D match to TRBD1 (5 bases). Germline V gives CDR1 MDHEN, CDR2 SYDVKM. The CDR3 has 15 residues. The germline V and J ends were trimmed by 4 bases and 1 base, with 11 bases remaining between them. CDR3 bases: TGTGCCAGCAGTTCTTACCAGGGATCCTACAATGAGCAGTTCTTC. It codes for CASSSYQGSYNEQFF.

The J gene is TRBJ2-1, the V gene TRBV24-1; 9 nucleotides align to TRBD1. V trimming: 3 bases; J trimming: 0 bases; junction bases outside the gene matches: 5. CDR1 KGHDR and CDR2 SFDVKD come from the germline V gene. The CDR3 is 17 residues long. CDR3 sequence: CATSDRDRASSYNEQFF. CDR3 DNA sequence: TGTGCCACCAGTGATCGGGACAGGGCGAGCTCCTACAATGAGCAGTTCTTC.

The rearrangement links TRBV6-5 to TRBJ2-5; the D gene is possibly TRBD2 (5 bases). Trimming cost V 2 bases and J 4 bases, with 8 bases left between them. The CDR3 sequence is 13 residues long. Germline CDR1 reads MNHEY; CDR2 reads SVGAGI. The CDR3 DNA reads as TGTGCCAGCAGTTACGGGAGATCAGAGACCCAGTACTTC. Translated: CASSYGRSETQYF.

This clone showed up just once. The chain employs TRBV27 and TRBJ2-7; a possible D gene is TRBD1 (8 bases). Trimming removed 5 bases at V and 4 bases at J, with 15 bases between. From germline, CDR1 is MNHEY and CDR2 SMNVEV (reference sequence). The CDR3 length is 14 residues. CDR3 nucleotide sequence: TGTGCCAGCAGTAACAGGGGGGGAGAATACGAGCAGTACTTC. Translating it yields CASSNRGGEYEQYF.

CDR3 sequence reads: CASSFLGTGFQSPLHF. CDR3 coding DNA: TGTGCCAGCAGTTTTCTCGGCACAGGGTTCCAGTCACCCCTCCACTTT. This rearrangement joins TRBV6-2 or TRBV6-3 to TRBJ1-6, with D possibly TRBD1 on 6 matching bases. Germline V gene lookup returns CDR1 MNHEY and CDR2 SVGEGT. V gave up 4 bases and J gave up 10 bases, with 20 bases separating them. There are 16 residues in the CDR3.

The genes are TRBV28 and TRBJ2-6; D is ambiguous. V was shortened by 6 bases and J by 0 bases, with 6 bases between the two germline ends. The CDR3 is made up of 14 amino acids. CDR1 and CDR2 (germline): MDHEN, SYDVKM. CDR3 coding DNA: TGTGCCAGCAGCCCAAACTCTGGGGCCAACGTCCTGACTTTC. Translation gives CASSPNSGANVLTF.

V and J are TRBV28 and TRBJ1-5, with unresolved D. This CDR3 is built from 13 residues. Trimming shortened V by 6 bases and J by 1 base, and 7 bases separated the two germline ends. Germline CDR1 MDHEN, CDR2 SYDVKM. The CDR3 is CASSPSSNQPQHF. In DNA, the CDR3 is TGTGCCAGCAGCCCGTCCAGCAATCAGCCCCAGCATTTT. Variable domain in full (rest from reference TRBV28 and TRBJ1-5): DVKVTQSSRYLVKRTGEKVFLECVQDMDHENMFWYRQDPGLGLRLIYFSYDVKMKEKGDIPEGYSVSREKKERFSLILESASTNQTSMYLCASSPSSNQPQHFGDGTRLSIL.

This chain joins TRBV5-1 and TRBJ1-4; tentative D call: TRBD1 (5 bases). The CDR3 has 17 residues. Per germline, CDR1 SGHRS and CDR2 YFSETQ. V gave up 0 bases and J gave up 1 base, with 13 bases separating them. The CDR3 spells CASSLGSRDGTNEKLFF. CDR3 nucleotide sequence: TGCGCCAGCAGCTTGGGGTCCAGGGATGGAACTAATGAAAAACTGTTTTTT.

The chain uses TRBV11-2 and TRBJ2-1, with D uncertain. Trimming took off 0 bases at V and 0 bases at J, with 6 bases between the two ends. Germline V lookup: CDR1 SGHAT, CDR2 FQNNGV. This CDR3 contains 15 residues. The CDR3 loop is CASSLDWSSYNEQFF. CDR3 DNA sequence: TGTGCCAGCAGCTTAGACTGGAGCTCCTACAATGAGCAGTTCTTC.

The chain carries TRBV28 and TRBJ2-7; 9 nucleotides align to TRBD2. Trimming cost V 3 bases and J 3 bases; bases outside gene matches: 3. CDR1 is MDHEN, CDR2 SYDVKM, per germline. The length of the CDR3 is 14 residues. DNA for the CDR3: TGTGCCAGCAGTTTCGCGGGAGGGAGCTACGAGCAGTACTTC. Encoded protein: CASSFAGGSYEQYF.

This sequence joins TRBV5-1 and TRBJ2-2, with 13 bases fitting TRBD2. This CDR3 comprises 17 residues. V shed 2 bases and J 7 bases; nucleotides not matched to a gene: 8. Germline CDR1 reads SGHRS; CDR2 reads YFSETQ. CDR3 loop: CASSFSGLAGAGGELFF. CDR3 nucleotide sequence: TGCGCCAGCAGCTTTTCTGGACTAGCGGGAGCCGGCGGGGAGCTGTTTTTT. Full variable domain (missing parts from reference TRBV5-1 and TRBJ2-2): KAGVTQTPRYLIKTRGQQVTLSCSPISGHRSVSWYQQTPGQGLQFLFEYFSETQRNKGNFPGRFSGRQFSNSRSEMNVSTLELGDSALYLCASSFSGLAGAGGELFFGEGSRLTVL.

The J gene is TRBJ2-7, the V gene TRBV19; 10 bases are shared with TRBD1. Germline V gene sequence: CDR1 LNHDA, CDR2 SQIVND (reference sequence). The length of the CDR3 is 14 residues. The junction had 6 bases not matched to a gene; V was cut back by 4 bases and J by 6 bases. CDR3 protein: CASSTGTGVREQYF. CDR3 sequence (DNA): TGTGCCAGTAGTACCGGGACAGGGGTACGCGAGCAGTACTTC. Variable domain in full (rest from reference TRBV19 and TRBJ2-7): DGGITQSPKYLFRKEGQNVTLSCEQNLNHDAMYWYRQDPGQGLRLIYYSQIVNDFQKGDIAEGYSVSREKKESFPLTVTSAQKNPTAFYLCASSTGTGVREQYFGPGTRLTVT.

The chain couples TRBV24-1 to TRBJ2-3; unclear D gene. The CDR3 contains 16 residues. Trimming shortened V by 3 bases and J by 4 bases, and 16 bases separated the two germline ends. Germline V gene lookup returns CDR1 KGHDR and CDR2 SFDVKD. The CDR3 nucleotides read TGTGCCACCAGTGATGGCCTAGGTCGGCAATCAGATACGCAGTATTTT. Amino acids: CATSDGLGRQSDTQYF.

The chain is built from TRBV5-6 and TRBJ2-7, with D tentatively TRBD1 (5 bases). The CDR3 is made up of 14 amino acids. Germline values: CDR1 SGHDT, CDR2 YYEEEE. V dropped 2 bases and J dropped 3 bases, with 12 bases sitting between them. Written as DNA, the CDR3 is TGTGCCAGCAGCTTCAGAGGACACCACTACGAGCAGTACTTC. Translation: CASSFRGHHYEQYF.